This T cell receptor beta chain was retrieved from a study of shared clonotypes between healthy human individuals. About the research overall: The study drew on two women and a few men aged 18 to 49 as donors. There were three CD4 naive, three CD4 memory, two CD8 naive and one CD8 memory plates per donor.

Germline V gene data show CDR1 as SGDLS and CDR2 as YYNGEE. This CDR3 spans 13 amino acids. V shed 3 bases, J shed 7 bases, and the junction held 2 bases outside the gene matches. CD45RO negativity and positive selection for CCR7 defined naive CD8 cells, a population that excluded terminally differentiated effector memory CD45RA+ cells. Study-level results: Although depth was large, rarefaction showed that sequencing of the sorted subsets was incomplete. What naive subsets generally showed was a larger estimated richness than memory subsets showed.

The assay was immunoSEQ multiplex PCR, and TCRdb's table has in-frame clones only and misses some. The sample consists of fewer than 850,000 clones, just over 95% of them appearing once. Of note for this clone: The antigen remains unidentified.

V gene TRBV9 combines with J gene TRBJ2-1; 9 bases match TRBD2. Sequencing was performed on naive CD8+ T cells sorted from blood. This sequence was found in a man aged 25 to 45 in good health. In DNA, the CDR3 is TGTGCCAGCAGCGCTGGACTAGCGAATGAGCAGTTCTTC. Translating gives CASSAGLANEQFF.